This T cell receptor beta chain was captured in a study of blood T cell repertoires in COVID-19. This clone was found once. Clones were read by immunoSEQ multiplex PCR, and TCRdb kept only the in-frame ones, dropping some. Found here are a few hundred thousand clones, around 88% of them singletons; the top ten hold 1.5% to 2%. Germline V gene lookup returns CDR1 SGHTS and CDR2 YDEGEE. V lost 0 bases to trimming and J lost 3 bases; unmatched junction nucleotides: 3. The length of the CDR3 is 16 residues. The rearrangement uses TRBV5-8 and TRBJ2-3, with TRBD1 matching 11 bases. This clonotype was obtained from a woman aged 50 to 60 with acute or convalescent COVID-19. The sequenced sample was peripheral blood. CDR3 amino acids: CASSLGDRGRTDTQYF. CDR3 DNA: TGTGCCAGCAGCTTGGGGGACAGGGGGAGGACAGATACGCAGTATTTT. The variable domain in full, completed from reference TRBV5-8 and TRBJ2-3, reads EAGVTQSPTHLIKTRGQQATLRCSPISGHTSVYWYQQALGLGLQFLLWYDEGEERNRGNFPPRFSGRQFPNYSSELNVNALELEDSALYLCASSLGDRGRTDTQYFGPGTRLTVL.